The following is a TCR beta chain sequence with its context. What it recognizes is unknown. These data belong to a study of cytomegalovirus exposure and HLA in healthy donors. Study results and limitations: Evidence from a later analysis indicated that most CMV-associated TCR beta chains looked HLA-restricted. Most of the TCR beta V segments (in an earlier analysis) were productive either about 87% or about 30% of the time. HLA alleles showed associations with 15,000 to 20,000 TCR beta sequences in a later analysis, at a 0.05 false discovery rate.

PCR was performed using 60 Vbeta and 13 Jbeta primers. Per the original methods: A later analysis counted around 80 million unique TCR beta chains, around 10 million shared. Method: immunoSEQ multiplex PCR; TCRdb's copy keeps in-frame clones and lacks some. Clone size and the V and J calls come from that table; the DNA yielded D and trimming. The sample records roughly 150,000 clones, approximately 80% being singletons. Sequencing was done on a sample of PBMCs. This TCR was sampled from a male donor in good health and CMV-seronegative.

The CDR3 nucleotides are TGTGCCAGCAGTTTCGGGGACAGAATGAACACTGAAGCTTTCTTT. Translating it yields CASSFGDRMNTEAFF. The chain is built from TRBV28 and TRBJ1-1; TRBD1 aligns across 7 bases. The CDR3 is 15 residues long. V lost 3 bases and J lost 0; bases outside the gene matches: 4. CDR1 is MDHEN and CDR2 is SYDVKM in the germline V gene.